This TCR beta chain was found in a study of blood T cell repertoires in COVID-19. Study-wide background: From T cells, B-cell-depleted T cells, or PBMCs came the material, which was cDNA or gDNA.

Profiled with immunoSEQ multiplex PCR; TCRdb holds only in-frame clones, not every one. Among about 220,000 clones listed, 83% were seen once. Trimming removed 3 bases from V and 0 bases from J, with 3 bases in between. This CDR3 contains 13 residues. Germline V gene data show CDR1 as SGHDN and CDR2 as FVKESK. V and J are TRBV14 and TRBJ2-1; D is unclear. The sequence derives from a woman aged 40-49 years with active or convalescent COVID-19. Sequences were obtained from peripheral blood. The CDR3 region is CASSQSSYNEQFF. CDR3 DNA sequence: TGTGCCAGCAGCCAGAGCTCCTACAATGAGCAGTTCTTC.